This T cell receptor beta chain was captured in a study of lymphopenia after photon versus proton radiotherapy. Whole-study results and caveats: In patients who died, overall survival fell as post-nadir TCR diversity dropped more. Proton therapy kept repertoires fairly stable, unlike photons, which gained effector/memory cells. Post-nadir diversity loss with photons came from oligoclonal expansion, particularly CD8+ Temra cells.

In regard to this clone: Its target is unknown.

TCRdb's table, derived via immunoSEQ multiplex PCR, lists solely in-frame clones and lacks some. The repertoire consists of around 23,000 clones, with about nine tenths occurring once and the leading ten covering 7.5% to 9.5%. Germline V gives CDR1 SQVTM, CDR2 ANQGSEA. The CDR3 covers 14 residues. V was trimmed by 3 bases and J by 2 bases, leaving 14 bases between them. This sequence joins TRBV29-1 and TRBJ2-7; D is perhaps TRBD1 (6 bases). Sequencing used peripheral blood, obtained from a patient treated with proton-based radiotherapy. The source is a woman in her sixties or seventies with pancreatic cancer. Some clones in this sample may be carry-over from other donors' samples. The CDR3 bases are TGCAGCGTTGATACTAGACAGGACCCCTACGAGCAGTACTTC. It codes for CSVDTRQDPYEQYF.